Shown below are 10 T cell receptor beta chains from a single sample sequenced in a study of identical twins. A single record per CDR3 protein comes from TCRdb applying MiXCR to the 5' RACE reads. The sample has about 430,000 distinct CDR3 sequences, about a fifth seen once; the top ten hold around 12%. The sample comprised naive T cells sorted from blood. These receptors came from a man aged 50 or older in good health.

This clonotype has a count of ten or more. The chain employs TRBV10-3 and TRBJ2-2; no clear D gene. V lost 5 bases to trimming and J lost 8 bases, with 12 bases between them. CDR3 length: 13 residues. Germline V lookup: CDR1 ENHRY, CDR2 SYGVKD. DNA of the CDR3: TGTGCCATCAGTCCCCCTCAGCGTGGGGAGCTGTTTTTT. Translated, it gives CAISPPQRGELFF.

This clonotype showed up just a few times. The V gene is TRBV18, the J gene TRBJ1-5; D unclear. CDR1 is KGHSH and CDR2 is LQKENI in the germline V gene. The CDR3 runs to 14 residues. Trimming pared 6 bases from V and 2 bases from J, leaving 11 bases between. The CDR3 loop reads CASSLAWGNQPQHF. CDR3 sequence (DNA): TGTGCCAGCTCTCTCGCTTGGGGCAATCAGCCCCAGCATTTT.

The genes are TRBV28 and TRBJ2-1; a possible D gene is TRBD2 (6 bases). Germline V gene data show CDR1 as MDHEN and CDR2 as SYDVKM. This CDR3 has 18 residues. Trimming cost V 5 bases and J 0 bases, with 20 bases left between them. The CDR3 DNA reads as TGTGCCAGCAGTGCGTGGGGTGGTAGCGGAGCCTCCTACAATGAGCAGTTCTTC. Protein product: CASSAWGGSGASYNEQFF. The whole variable domain, filled in from reference TRBV28 and TRBJ2-1, reads DVKVTQSSRYLVKRTGEKVFLECVQDMDHENMFWYRQDPGLGLRLIYFSYDVKMKEKGDIPEGYSVSREKKERFSLILESASTNQTSMYLCASSAWGGSGASYNEQFFGPGTRLTVL.

This clonotype was found a few times. J is TRBJ2-1 and V is TRBV25-1; TRBD1 aligns across 7 bases. The V gene end was trimmed by 3 bases and the J gene end by 4 bases; junction bases not matched to a gene: 6. The CDR3 extends over 15 amino acids. CDR1 MGHDK and CDR2 SYGVNS come from the germline V gene. CDR3 DNA: TGTGCCAGCAGTGAGACAGGGATTCTTTACAATGAGCAGTTCTTC. This gives the protein CASSETGILYNEQFF.

This clonotype appeared many times. This chain uses TRBV7-2 with TRBJ2-1, with D possibly being TRBD1 (5 bases). Germline CDR1 and CDR2: SGHTA and FQGNSA. The CDR3 consists of 15 residues. V was pared by 5 bases and J by 2 bases, with 13 bases between. CDR3: CASSVAWGTYNEQFF. The CDR3, as DNA: TGTGCCAGCAGCGTGGCGTGGGGCACCTACAATGAGCAGTTCTTC.

The rearrangement links TRBV20-1 to TRBJ2-7; no definite D call. This CDR3 contains 13 residues. Germline CDR1 and CDR2: DFQATT and SNEGSKA (reference sequence). V was cut by 0 bases and J by 2 bases, with 8 bases left in between. DNA for the CDR3: TGCAGTGCTAGAGATTTCCCTACCTACGAGCAGTACTTC. Encoded protein: CSARDFPTYEQYF.

The chain employs TRBV29-1 and TRBJ2-7; 8 bases align to TRBD2. V shed 4 bases, J shed 3 bases, and the junction held 5 bases outside the gene matches. There are 13 residues in the CDR3. Looked up from germline, CDR1 is SQVTM and CDR2 is ANQGSEA. CDR3 loop: CSVGGLAGYEQYF. The CDR3 DNA reads TGCAGCGTTGGGGGCCTAGCGGGCTACGAGCAGTACTTC.

CDR3: CASSRAGGFYNEQFF. Written as DNA, the CDR3 is TGTGCCAGCAGCCGGGCAGGGGGATTTTACAATGAGCAGTTCTTC. The J gene is TRBJ2-1, the V gene TRBV11-2; 7 bases match TRBD1. CDR3 length: 15 amino acids. V dropped 5 bases and J dropped 4; count of bases not matched to a gene: 8. The germline V gene has CDR1 SGHAT and CDR2 FQNNGV.

This clonotype was seen at least ten times. The chain combines TRBV28 with TRBJ2-5, with a tentative D call TRBD2 (6 bases). V was trimmed by 2 bases and J by 1 base, leaving 14 bases between them. The CDR3 has 16 amino acids. Per germline, CDR1 MDHEN and CDR2 SYDVKM. CDR3 sequence reads: CASSLEGGGFQETQYF. CDR3 nucleotide sequence: TGTGCCAGCAGTTTAGAGGGAGGAGGCTTCCAAGAGACCCAGTACTTC.

The CDR3 coding sequence is TGTGCCAGCAGCACGAGGGTCTCTGGAAACACCATATATTTT. Encoded protein: CASSTRVSGNTIYF. This chain joins TRBV28 and TRBJ1-3, with D hard to call. Trimming pared 6 bases from V and 0 bases from J, leaving 9 bases between. CDR1 MDHEN and CDR2 SYDVKM come from the germline V gene. CDR3 length: 14 amino acids.